One sample yielded the 25 T cell receptor beta chains listed below, sequenced in a study of human T cells and chemical hapten exposure. In TCRdb, the RACE reads were re-called with MiXCR into one record per CDR3 protein. The sample holds about 76,000 distinct CDR3 sequences; about an eighth are singletons and the top ten take more than 4.5%. Described time point: patch test 3, about 24 weeks after DPC sensitization. Treatment meaning: therapeutic diphenylcyclopropenone sensitization with weekly scalp DPC. The sequencing used whole blood, collected in connection with sensitization to the hapten diphenylcyclopropenone (DPC). The source of these receptors is a woman aged 50 to 60 with alopecia areata. Some clones in this sample may be carry-over from other donors' samples.

This clonotype has a handful of counts. V usage is TRBV9 and J usage is TRBJ1-1; the D is unclear. V dropped 0 bases and J dropped 0 bases, with 9 bases sitting between them. The germline V gene has CDR1 SGDLS and CDR2 YYNGEE. The CDR3 covers 15 residues. This CDR3 is CASSVGLFMNTEAFF. CDR3 nucleotides: TGTGCCAGCAGCGTAGGCTTGTTCATGAACACTGAAGCTTTCTTT.

This clonotype was counted a few times. The chain has TRBV6-2 or TRBV6-3 and TRBJ2-7; 11 bases agree with TRBD2. Germline-derived CDR1 and CDR2 are MNHEY and SVGEGT. This CDR3 has 13 amino acids. The J segment lost 3 bases and the V segment lost 6 bases, leaving 1 base of the junction unmatched. The CDR3 sequence: CASRGTSGYEQYF. The CDR3 bases are TGTGCCAGCAGAGGGACTAGCGGCTACGAGCAGTACTTC.

This rearrangement joins TRBV7-9 to TRBJ1-2; 7 bases are shared with TRBD1. The CDR3 totals 14 residues. The V and J ends lost 3 bases and 2 bases, in that order; junction bases with no gene match: 3. In germline, CDR1 is SEHNR, CDR2 FQNEAQ (reference sequence). The CDR3 region has the DNA TGTGCCAGCAGCTTGGCGACAGGGAACTATGGCTACACCTTC. Its protein product is CASSLATGNYGYTF.

The table lists this clonotype with many counts. The rearrangement links TRBV10-3 to TRBJ1-1, with D tentatively TRBD1 (5 bases). The CDR3 extends over 16 amino acids. The germline V gene encodes CDR1 ENHRY and CDR2 SYGVKD. Trimming cost V 3 bases and J 3 bases, with 17 bases left between them. For the CDR3, the DNA is TGTGCCATCAGTGACGGGGAGGGGAAACGGGACACTGAAGCTTTCTTT. This translates into CAISDGEGKRDTEAFF.

J is TRBJ1-2 and V is TRBV29-1; 12 positions match TRBD1. Trimming removed 6 bases from V and 4 bases from J; junction bases left unmatched: 3. CDR1 and CDR2 (germline): SQVTM, ANQGSEA. CDR3 length equals 13 residues. The CDR3 region is CSVRGQGAYGYTF. In DNA form, the CDR3 reads TGCAGCGTGAGGGGACAGGGGGCCTATGGCTACACCTTC.

This clonotype was observed a few times. The chain links TRBV29-1 to TRBJ2-1; no clear D gene. Germline-derived CDR1 and CDR2 are SQVTM and ANQGSEA. V dropped 0 bases and J dropped 3 bases, with 15 bases sitting between them. The CDR3 is 16 amino acids. The CDR3 sequence: CSVEDPNASFYNEQFF. In DNA, the CDR3 is TGCAGCGTTGAAGACCCCAACGCGTCCTTCTACAATGAGCAGTTCTTC.

This clonotype was detected ten times or more. This chain links TRBV29-1 with TRBJ1-1, with D tentatively TRBD1 (6 bases). CDR1 is SQVTM and CDR2 is ANQGSEA in the germline V gene. The CDR3 spans 12 residues. DNA of the CDR3: TGCAGTGGAGGGGGGGTACACACTGAAGCTTTCTTT. Its translation is CSGGGVHTEAFF. Full variable domain (remainder filled in from reference TRBV29-1 and TRBJ1-1): SAVISQKPSRDICQRGTSLTIQCQVDSQVTMMFWYRQQPGQSLTLIATANQGSEATYESGFVIDKFPISRPNLTFSTLTVSNMSPEDSSIYLCSGGGVHTEAFFGQGTRLTVV.

The chain couples TRBV6-6 to TRBJ2-1; 7 bases agree with TRBD2. The CDR3 runs to 14 residues. Trimming cost V 7 bases and J 6 bases; bases outside gene matches: 9. Germline CDR1 is MNHNY and CDR2 is SVGAGI (reference sequence). The CDR3 region has the DNA TGTGCCAGCAACTGGGGGGGGAGCAGCAATGAGCAGTTCTTC. The encoded protein is CASNWGGSSNEQFF.

This clonotype was seen a few times. The genes are TRBV20-1 and TRBJ2-7; 7 bases agree with TRBD2. This CDR3 has 15 residues. Trimming took 0 bases from V and 5 from J; bases not matched to a gene: 10. Germline V gene sequence: CDR1 DFQATT, CDR2 SNEGSKA (reference sequence). In nucleotides, the CDR3 is TGCAGTGCTAGAGATTCATGGGGCGGGAGTAACGAGCAGTACTTC. It specifies CSARDSWGGSNEQYF.

This clonotype was seen at least ten times. CDR3 in DNA: TGCAGTGCTAGTTATGGGGCGTTGAGCAATCAGCCCCAGCATTTT. Its translation: CSASYGALSNQPQHF. The chain is built from TRBV20-1 and TRBJ1-5; TRBD1 might be the D (5 bases). From germline, CDR1 is DFQATT and CDR2 SNEGSKA (reference sequence). V lost 3 bases, J lost 1 base, and 13 bases lay in between. The CDR3 has 15 residues.

This clonotype was picked up a small number of times. The chain couples TRBV27 to TRBJ2-1, with TRBD2 matching over 11 bases. Germline CDR1 and CDR2: MNHEY and SMNVEV (reference sequence). The V gene end was trimmed by 5 bases and the J gene end by 0 bases; junction bases not matched to a gene: 9. The CDR3 totals 18 residues. This chain's CDR3 is CASSEPGLAASSYNEQFF. The CDR3 region has the DNA TGTGCCAGCAGTGAGCCGGGACTAGCGGCGAGCTCCTACAATGAGCAGTTCTTC.

This chain links TRBV9 with TRBJ2-3; 8 bases line up with TRBD2. Germline V CDR1 and CDR2: SGDLS, YYNGEE. V was pared by 0 bases and J by 6 bases, with 6 bases of the junction left unmatched. The CDR3 totals 15 residues. CDR3 protein: CASSVVGLAGDTQYF. CDR3 DNA: TGTGCCAGCAGCGTAGTTGGGCTAGCGGGTGATACGCAGTATTTT.

The chain combines TRBV29-1 with TRBJ2-1, with TRBD2 identical over 12 bases. With 6 bases clipped from V and 3 bases from J, the junction kept 3 bases outside the gene matches. This CDR3 comprises 14 residues. Germline V gene lookup returns CDR1 SQVTM and CDR2 ANQGSEA. CDR3 bases: TGCAGCGTCGCGACTAGCGGGAGCTACAATGAGCAGTTCTTC. It is translated as CSVATSGSYNEQFF.

In this sample, this clonotype turned up many times. The chain uses TRBV12-3 or TRBV12-4 and TRBJ1-1; D gene uncertain. The CDR3 length is 13 residues. V gave up 6 bases and J gave up 1 base, with 9 bases separating them. In DNA, the CDR3 is TGTGCCAGCAGCTTAACAGAGAACACTGAAGCTTTCTTT. Residues: CASSLTENTEAFF.

This clonotype was seen ten or more times. The chain recombines TRBV7-2 with TRBJ2-7; no firm D call. The V gene lost 5 bases and the J gene lost 5 bases, with 13 bases spanning the gap. CDR1 SGHTA and CDR2 FQGNSA come from the germline V gene. This CDR3 comprises 13 residues. The CDR3: CASSHSRFDEQYF. CDR3 coding DNA: TGTGCCAGCAGCCACTCTAGATTTGACGAGCAGTACTTC.

As for this clonotype: One junction end does not reproduce the germline sequence, and a read error may be involved. The chain is built from TRBV19 and TRBJ1-2; the match to TRBD1 covers 7 bases. The CDR3 has 14 amino acids. CDR1 is LNHDA and CDR2 is SQIVND in the germline V gene (reference sequence). The CDR3 spells CASSPTGQIYGCTF. Here the CDR3 DNA reads TGTGCCAGTAGCCCAACGGGACAGATCTATGGCTGCACCTTC. Together with reference TRBV19 and TRBJ1-2, the CDR3 gives the full variable domain: DGGITQSPKYLFRKEGQNVTLSCEQNLNHDAMYWYRQDPGQGLRLIYYSQIVNDFQKGDIAEGYSVSREKKESFPLTVTSAQKNPTAFYLCASSPTGQIYGCTFGSGTRLTVV.

This clonotype occurred many times. This rearrangement joins TRBV7-2 to TRBJ2-1; D is possibly TRBD1 (5 bases). The CDR3 is made up of 14 amino acids. Per germline, CDR1 SGHTA and CDR2 FQGNSA. V lost 2 bases, J lost 1 base, and 6 bases lay in between. The CDR3 DNA reads as TGTGCCAGCAGCTTAAGGGGTTCCTACAATGAGCAGTTCTTC. Translation gives CASSLRGSYNEQFF.

The rearrangement uses TRBV29-1 and TRBJ2-5; D may be TRBD2 (6 bases). This CDR3 spans 12 amino acids. Germline V CDR1 and CDR2: SQVTM, ANQGSEA. Deletions cut 3 bases from V and 7 bases from J, with 12 bases between. The CDR3 sequence is CSVEEGYGTQYF. The DNA of the CDR3 is TGCAGCGTTGAGGAGGGCTACGGGACCCAGTACTTC.

The chain links TRBV2 to TRBJ1-2, with TRBD1 as a possible D gene (5 bases). The CDR3 consists of 15 residues. V was cut by 5 bases and J by 2 bases, with 15 bases left in between. The germline gives CDR1 SNHLY, CDR2 FYNNEI. CDR3 in DNA: TGTGCCAGCAGTACGGACAACCCGACGAACTATGGCTACACCTTC. It is translated as CASSTDNPTNYGYTF.

This clonotype was detected many times. The rearrangement uses TRBV14 and TRBJ2-1; D gene ambiguous. Germline values: CDR1 SGHDN, CDR2 FVKESK. Trimming shortened V by 0 bases and J by 3 bases, and 3 bases separated the two germline ends. CDR3 length: 13 residues. This CDR3 reads CASSQEFYNEQFF. CDR3 in DNA: TGTGCCAGCAGCCAAGAGTTCTACAATGAGCAGTTCTTC. Filled out from reference TRBV14 and TRBJ2-1, the complete variable domain reads EAGVTQFPSHSVIEKGQTVTLRCDPISGHDNLYWYRRVMGKEIKFLLHFVKESKQDESGMPNNRFLAERTGGTYSTLKVQPAELEDSGVYFCASSQEFYNEQFFGPGTRLTVL.

This clonotype showed up many times. V gene TRBV12-3 or TRBV12-4 combines with J gene TRBJ1-2; perhaps TRBD1 as D (5 bases). V lost 7 bases and J lost 4, with 19 bases in between. The CDR3 has 15 amino acids. The CDR3 sequence: CASKPPGLHPYGYTF. DNA of the CDR3: TGTGCCAGCAAACCACCGGGACTGCACCCCTATGGCTACACCTTC.

This clonotype came up a few times. CDR3 nucleotide sequence: TGCGCCAGCAGCAGGGGACAGCTCGGGCGGACTGAAGCTTTCTTT. It yields the protein CASSRGQLGRTEAFF. The rearrangement links TRBV5-1 to TRBJ1-1; 7 bases are a match to TRBD1. CDR3 length: 15 residues. Germline V gives CDR1 SGHRS, CDR2 YFSETQ. Trimming cost V 4 bases and J 5 bases; bases outside gene matches: 11.

This clonotype has only a few counts. This chain connects TRBV19 to TRBJ2-2; D remains ambiguous. V dropped 6 bases and J dropped 2 bases, with 16 bases sitting between them. This CDR3 spans 16 amino acids. Germline V CDR1 and CDR2: LNHDA, SQIVND (reference sequence). In DNA, the CDR3 is TGTGCCAGTAGCGGAGAGGTGGGGTCTAACACCGGGGAGCTGTTTTTT. Its translation: CASSGEVGSNTGELFF.

This clonotype was observed at least ten times. This sequence joins TRBV20-1 and TRBJ2-7, with D possibly matching TRBD2 (5 bases). The length of the CDR3 is 14 residues. The ends were cut back, 6 bases at V and 5 bases at J, with 20 bases in the middle. Germline-derived CDR1 and CDR2 are DFQATT and SNEGSKA (reference sequence). The CDR3 loop is CSAGIWTGVDEQYF. CDR3 nucleotides: TGCAGTGCGGGCATATGGACTGGGGTTGACGAGCAGTACTTC.

This clonotype was detected only once. The V gene is TRBV11-1, the J gene TRBJ2-1; maybe TRBD1 (5 bases). The germline CDR1 and CDR2 sequences are SGHAT and FQDESV (reference sequence). The CDR3 length is 16 residues. Trimming stripped 1 base from V and 4 bases from J, with 14 bases between. The CDR3 reads CASSLEPQGNYNEQFF. Written as DNA, the CDR3 is TGTGCCAGCAGCTTAGAACCCCAGGGCAATTACAATGAGCAGTTCTTC.